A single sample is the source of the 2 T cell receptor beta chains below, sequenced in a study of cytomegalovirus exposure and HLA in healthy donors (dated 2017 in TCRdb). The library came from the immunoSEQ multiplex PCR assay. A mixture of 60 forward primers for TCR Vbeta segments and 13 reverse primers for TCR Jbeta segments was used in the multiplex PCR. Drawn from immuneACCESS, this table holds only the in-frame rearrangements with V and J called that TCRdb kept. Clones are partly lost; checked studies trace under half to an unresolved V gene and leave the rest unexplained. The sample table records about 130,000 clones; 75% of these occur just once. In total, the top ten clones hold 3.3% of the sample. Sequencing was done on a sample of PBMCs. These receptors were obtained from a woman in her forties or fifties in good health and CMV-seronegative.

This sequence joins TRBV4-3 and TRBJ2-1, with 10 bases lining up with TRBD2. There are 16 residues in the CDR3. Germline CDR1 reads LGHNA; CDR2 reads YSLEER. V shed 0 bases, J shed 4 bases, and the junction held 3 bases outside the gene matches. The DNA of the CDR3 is TGCGCCAGCAGCCAAGACCCACTAGCGGGGTACAATGAGCAGTTCTTC. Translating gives CASSQDPLAGYNEQFF.

The CDR3 spells CASSSLRGAGGGTQYF. The CDR3 nucleotides are TGTGCCAGCAGCTCATTGAGGGGAGCGGGAGGTGGGACCCAGTACTTC. The chain has TRBV11-2 and TRBJ2-5; 9 nucleotides match TRBD2. With V trimmed by 4 bases and J by 7 bases, 13 bases remained unmatched. CDR3 length: 16 amino acids. Germline CDR1 is SGHAT and CDR2 is FQNNGV.